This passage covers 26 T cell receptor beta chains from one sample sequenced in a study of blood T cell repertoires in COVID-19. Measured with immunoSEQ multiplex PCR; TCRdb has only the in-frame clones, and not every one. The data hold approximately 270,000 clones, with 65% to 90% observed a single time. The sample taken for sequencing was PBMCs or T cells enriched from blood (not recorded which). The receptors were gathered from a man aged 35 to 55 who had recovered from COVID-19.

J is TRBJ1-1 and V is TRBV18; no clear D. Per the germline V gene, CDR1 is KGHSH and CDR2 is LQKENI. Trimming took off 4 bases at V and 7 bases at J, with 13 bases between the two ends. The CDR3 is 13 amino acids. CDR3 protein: CASSLDGRSEAFF. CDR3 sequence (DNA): TGTGCCAGCTCACTTGACGGGAGAAGTGAAGCTTTCTTT.

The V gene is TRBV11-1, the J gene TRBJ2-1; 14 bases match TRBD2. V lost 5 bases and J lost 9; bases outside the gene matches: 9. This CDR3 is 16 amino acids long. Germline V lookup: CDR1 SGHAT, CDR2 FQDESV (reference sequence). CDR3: CASSPQRLAGGSEQFF. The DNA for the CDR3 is TGTGCCAGCAGCCCTCAACGACTAGCGGGGGGGAGTGAGCAGTTCTTC.

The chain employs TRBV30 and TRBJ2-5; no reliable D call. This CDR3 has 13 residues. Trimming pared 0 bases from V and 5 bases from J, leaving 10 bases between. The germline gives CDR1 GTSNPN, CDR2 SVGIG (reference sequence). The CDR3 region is CAWSVYVRETQYF. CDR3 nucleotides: TGTGCCTGGAGTGTATACGTGAGGGAGACCCAGTACTTC.

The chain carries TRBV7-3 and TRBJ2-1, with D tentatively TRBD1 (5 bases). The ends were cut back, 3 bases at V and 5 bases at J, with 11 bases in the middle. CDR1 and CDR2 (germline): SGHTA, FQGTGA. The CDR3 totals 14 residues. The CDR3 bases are TGTGCCAGCAGCTTTAACGCAGGGAACAATGAGCAGTTCTTC. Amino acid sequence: CASSFNAGNNEQFF.

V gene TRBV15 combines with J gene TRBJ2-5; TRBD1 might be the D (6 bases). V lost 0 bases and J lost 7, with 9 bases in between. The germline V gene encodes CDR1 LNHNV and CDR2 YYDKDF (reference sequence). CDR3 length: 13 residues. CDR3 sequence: CATSREDRRTQYF. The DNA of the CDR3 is TGTGCCACCAGCAGAGAAGACAGGAGGACCCAGTACTTC.

The CDR3 protein is CASSFTSSYNSPLHF. The CDR3, as DNA: TGTGCCAGCAGCTTTACGAGCTCCTATAATTCACCCCTCCACTTT. This chain connects TRBV7-2 to TRBJ1-6; D gene uncertain. Germline V lookup: CDR1 SGHTA, CDR2 FQGNSA. The CDR3 runs 15 residues. V was shortened by 3 bases and J by 0 bases, with 6 bases between the two germline ends.

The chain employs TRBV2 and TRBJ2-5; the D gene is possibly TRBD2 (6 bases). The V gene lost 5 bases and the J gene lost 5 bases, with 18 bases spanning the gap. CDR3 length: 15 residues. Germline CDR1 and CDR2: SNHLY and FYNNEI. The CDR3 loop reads CASSNPGLVRETQYF. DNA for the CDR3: TGTGCCAGCAGTAACCCGGGACTTGTCAGGGAGACCCAGTACTTC.

The CDR3 nucleotides read TGTGCCAGCAGTCCCTACTCAAACGCCAAAAACATTCAGTACTTC. This translates into CASSPYSNAKNIQYF. The rearrangement links TRBV27 to TRBJ2-4, with D unresolved. Germline V lookup: CDR1 MNHEY, CDR2 SMNVEV (reference sequence). With 5 bases removed from V and 1 base from J, the gap between germline ends came to 12 bases. The CDR3 loop spans 15 amino acids.

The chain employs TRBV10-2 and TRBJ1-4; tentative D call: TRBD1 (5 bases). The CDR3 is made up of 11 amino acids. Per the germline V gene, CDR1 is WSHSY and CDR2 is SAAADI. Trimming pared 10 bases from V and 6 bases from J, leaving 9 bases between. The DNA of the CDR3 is TGCGCCACCGGACAAGATGAAAAACTGTTTTTT. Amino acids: CATGQDEKLFF.

CDR3 in amino acids: CASSIVTGNQPQHF. The CDR3 coding sequence is TGTGCCAGCAGTATAGTGACAGGGAATCAGCCCCAGCATTTT. The chain recombines TRBV28 with TRBJ1-5; 7 nucleotides agree with TRBD1. This CDR3 has 14 amino acids. V shed 5 bases and J 4 bases; nucleotides not matched to a gene: 5. Looked up from germline, CDR1 is MDHEN and CDR2 is SYDVKM.

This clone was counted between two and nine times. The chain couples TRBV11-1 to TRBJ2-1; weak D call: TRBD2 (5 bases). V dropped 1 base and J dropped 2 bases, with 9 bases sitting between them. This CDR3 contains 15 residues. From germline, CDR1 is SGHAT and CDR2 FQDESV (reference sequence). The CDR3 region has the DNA TGTGCCAGCAGCTTAGGACTATCCACCTACAATGAGCAGTTCTTC. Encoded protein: CASSLGLSTYNEQFF.

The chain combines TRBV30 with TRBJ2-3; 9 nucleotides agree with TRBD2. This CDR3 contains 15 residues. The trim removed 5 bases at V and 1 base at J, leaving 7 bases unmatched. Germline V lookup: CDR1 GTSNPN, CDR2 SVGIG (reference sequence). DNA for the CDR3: TGTGCCTGGGATTCCGTAGCGGGGGGCACAGATACGCAGTATTTT. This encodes CAWDSVAGGTDTQYF.

CDR3 in DNA: TGTGCCAGCAGCTTGGAAGGGGCCCTATATGAGCAGTACTTC. Its translation is CASSLEGALYEQYF. This chain connects TRBV5-5 to TRBJ2-7, with TRBD1 as a possible D gene (5 bases). This CDR3 is 14 amino acids long. Trimming left V 0 bases short and J 7 bases short, with 14 bases between. Germline V lookup: CDR1 SGHKS, CDR2 YYEKEE (reference sequence).

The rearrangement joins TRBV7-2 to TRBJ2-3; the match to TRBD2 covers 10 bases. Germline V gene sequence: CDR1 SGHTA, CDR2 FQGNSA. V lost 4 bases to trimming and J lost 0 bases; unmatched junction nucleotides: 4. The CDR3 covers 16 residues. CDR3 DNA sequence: TGTGCCAGCAGCTCAACTAGCGGGACAAGCACAGATACGCAGTATTTT. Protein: CASSSTSGTSTDTQYF. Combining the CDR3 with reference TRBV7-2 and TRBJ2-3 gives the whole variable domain GAGVSQSPSNKVTEKGKDVELRCDPISGHTALYWYRQSLGQGLEFLIYFQGNSAPDKSGLPSDRFSAERTGGSVSTLTIQRTQQEDSAVYLCASSSTSGTSTDTQYFGPGTRLTVL.

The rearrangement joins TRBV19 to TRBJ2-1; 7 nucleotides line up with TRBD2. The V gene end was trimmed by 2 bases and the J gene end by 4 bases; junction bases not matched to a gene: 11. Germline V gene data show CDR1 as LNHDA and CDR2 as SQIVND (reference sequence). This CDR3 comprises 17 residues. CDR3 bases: TGTGCCAGTAGTATATCCTCCCTAACGGGGGGATACAATGAGCAGTTCTTC. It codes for CASSISSLTGGYNEQFF.

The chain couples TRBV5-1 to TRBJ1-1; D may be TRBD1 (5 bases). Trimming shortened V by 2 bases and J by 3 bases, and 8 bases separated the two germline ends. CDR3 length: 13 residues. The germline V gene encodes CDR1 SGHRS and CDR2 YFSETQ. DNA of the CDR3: TGCGCCAGCAGCTTACAAGGGGACACTGAAGCTTTCTTT. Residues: CASSLQGDTEAFF.

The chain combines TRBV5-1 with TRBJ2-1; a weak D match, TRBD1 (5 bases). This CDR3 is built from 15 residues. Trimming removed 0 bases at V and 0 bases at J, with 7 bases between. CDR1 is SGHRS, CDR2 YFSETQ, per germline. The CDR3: CASSLGQGSYNEQFF. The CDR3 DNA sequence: TGCGCCAGCAGCTTGGGGCAGGGCTCCTACAATGAGCAGTTCTTC.

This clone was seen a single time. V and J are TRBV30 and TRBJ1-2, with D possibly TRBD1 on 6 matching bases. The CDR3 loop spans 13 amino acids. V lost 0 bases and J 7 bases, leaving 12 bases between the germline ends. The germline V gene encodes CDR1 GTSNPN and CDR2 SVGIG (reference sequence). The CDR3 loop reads CAWSVLSRGGYTF. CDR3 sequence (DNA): TGTGCCTGGAGTGTACTCAGCAGGGGTGGCTACACCTTC. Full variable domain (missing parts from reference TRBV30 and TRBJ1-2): SQTIHQWPATLVQPVGSPLSLECTVEGTSNPNLYWYRQAAGRGLQLLFYSVGIGQISSEVPQNLSASRPQDRQFILSSKKLLLSDSGFYLCAWSVLSRGGYTFGSGTRLTVV.

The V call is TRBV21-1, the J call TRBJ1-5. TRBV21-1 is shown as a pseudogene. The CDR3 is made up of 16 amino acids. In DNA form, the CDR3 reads TGTGCCAGCAGCCGCGGGGGGCTGCATAGCAATCAGCCCCAGCATTTT. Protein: CASSRGGLHSNQPQHF.

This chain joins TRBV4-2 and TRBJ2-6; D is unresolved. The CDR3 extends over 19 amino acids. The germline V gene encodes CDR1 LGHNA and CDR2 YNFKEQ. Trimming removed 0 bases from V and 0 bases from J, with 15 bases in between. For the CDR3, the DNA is TGTGCCAGCAGCCAAGATTGGGCAGCCACTTACTCTGGGGCCAACGTCCTGACTTTC. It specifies CASSQDWAATYSGANVLTF.

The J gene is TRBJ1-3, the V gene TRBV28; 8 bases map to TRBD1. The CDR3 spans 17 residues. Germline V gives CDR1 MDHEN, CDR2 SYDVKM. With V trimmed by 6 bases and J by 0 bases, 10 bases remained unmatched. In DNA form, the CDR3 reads TGTGCCAGCAGGATAACGTCCGGGACAGGCTCTGGAAACACCATATATTTT. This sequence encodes CASRITSGTGSGNTIYF.

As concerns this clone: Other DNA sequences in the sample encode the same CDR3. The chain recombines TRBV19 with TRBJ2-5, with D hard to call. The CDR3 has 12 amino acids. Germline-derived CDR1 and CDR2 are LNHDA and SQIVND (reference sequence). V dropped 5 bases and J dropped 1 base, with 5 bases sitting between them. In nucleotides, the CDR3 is TGTGCCAGTAGTCTCGGCCAAGAGACCCAGTACTTC. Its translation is CASSLGQETQYF.

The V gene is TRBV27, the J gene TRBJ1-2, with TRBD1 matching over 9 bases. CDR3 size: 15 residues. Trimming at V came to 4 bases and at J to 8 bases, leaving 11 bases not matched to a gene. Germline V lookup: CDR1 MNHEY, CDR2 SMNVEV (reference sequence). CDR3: CASSWVGQGNEGYTF. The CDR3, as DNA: TGTGCCAGCAGTTGGGTTGGACAGGGGAACGAGGGCTACACCTTC.

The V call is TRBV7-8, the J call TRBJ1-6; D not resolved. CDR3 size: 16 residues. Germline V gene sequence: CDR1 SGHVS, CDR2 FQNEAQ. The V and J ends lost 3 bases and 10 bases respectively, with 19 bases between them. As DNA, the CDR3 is TGTGCCAGCAGCTTGATTGAACGCGCCTCTTGGTCACCCCTCCACTTT. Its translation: CASSLIERASWSPLHF.

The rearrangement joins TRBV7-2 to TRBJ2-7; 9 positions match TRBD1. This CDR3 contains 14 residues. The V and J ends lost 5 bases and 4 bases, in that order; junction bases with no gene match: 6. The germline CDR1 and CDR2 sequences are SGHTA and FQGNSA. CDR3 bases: TGTGCCAGCAGCCAAACAGGGGGCGCTTACGAGCAGTACTTC. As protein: CASSQTGGAYEQYF.

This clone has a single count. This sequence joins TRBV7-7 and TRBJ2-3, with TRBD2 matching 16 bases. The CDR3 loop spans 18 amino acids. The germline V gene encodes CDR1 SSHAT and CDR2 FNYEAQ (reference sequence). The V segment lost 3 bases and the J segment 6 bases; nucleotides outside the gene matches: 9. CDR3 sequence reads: CASSLEGTSGRVRDTQYF. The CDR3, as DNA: TGTGCCAGCAGCTTGGAAGGGACTAGCGGGAGGGTCCGGGATACGCAGTATTTT.